This T cell receptor beta chain was found in a study of blood T cell repertoires in COVID-19. This CDR3 is built from 15 residues. Germline CDR1 and CDR2: SGHRS and YFSETQ. V trimming: 1 base; J trimming: 6 bases; junction bases outside the gene matches: 9. TCRdb keeps only in-frame clones here, not all; method: immunoSEQ multiplex PCR. The sample lists about 260,000 clones, about nine tenths seen once, with approximately 1.5% in the top ten. This clone occurred a few times. The sample taken for sequencing was peripheral blood. This sequence was found in a woman aged 40 to 55 who had recovered from COVID-19. V usage is TRBV5-1 and J usage is TRBJ1-2; 7 nucleotides line up with TRBD1. The CDR3 coding sequence is TGCGCCAGCAGCTTGCCGCCCGACAGGGAGGATGGCTACACCTTC. Translating it yields CASSLPPDREDGYTF.